What follows are 23 T cell receptor beta chains derived from one specimen sequenced in a study of early T cells in non-severe SARS-CoV-2 infection. TCRdb redid the calling of the 5' RACE reads with MiXCR, one entry per CDR3 protein. Of about 60,000 distinct CDR3 sequences in the sample, 5.6% are singletons; the top ten hold 6.8%. Material for sequencing was whole blood. The receptors come from an adult who was a healthcare worker with PCR-confirmed SARS-CoV-2 infection or an uninfected control (not recorded which).

This clonotype was observed many times. The chain combines TRBV21-1 with TRBJ2-2. TRBV21-1 is marked as a pseudogene. This CDR3 is 12 amino acids long. For the CDR3, the DNA is TGTGCCAGCATACCCGACACCGGGGAGCTGTTTTTT. Residues: CASIPDTGELFF.

This clonotype was seen only a few times. The gene calls are TRBV2 and TRBJ2-5; D is ambiguous. The CDR3 consists of 14 residues. CDR1 SNHLY and CDR2 FYNNEI come from the germline V gene. Trimming cost V 2 bases and J 2 bases, with 9 bases left between them. DNA for the CDR3: TGTGCCAGCAGTGAAACAATGGGTCAAGAGACCCAGTACTTC. It translates to CASSETMGQETQYF. Full variable domain (remainder filled in from reference TRBV2 and TRBJ2-5): EPEVTQTPSHQVTQMGQEVILRCVPISNHLYFYWYRQILGQKVEFLVSFYNNEISEKSEIFDDQFSVERPDGSNFTLKIRSTKLEDSAMYFCASSETMGQETQYFGPGTRLLVL.

Many counts were recorded for this clonotype. V and J are TRBV12-3 or TRBV12-4 and TRBJ2-3; D unclear. This CDR3 comprises 15 residues. Trimming removed 3 bases at V and 1 base at J, with 11 bases between. The CDR3 loop reads CASSLPGRGTDTQYF. The CDR3 DNA reads as TGTGCCAGCAGTTTGCCAGGCCGGGGCACAGATACGCAGTATTTT.

The chain links TRBV15 to TRBJ2-5; D gene unclear. V was shortened by 2 bases and J by 5 bases, with 9 bases between the two germline ends. This CDR3 is built from 13 residues. The germline V gene has CDR1 LNHNV and CDR2 YYDKDF (reference sequence). The CDR3 here is CATSRSMGETQYF. The CDR3 DNA sequence: TGTGCCACCAGCAGAAGTATGGGGGAGACCCAGTACTTC.

This clonotype was detected only a few times. The gene calls are TRBV20-1 and TRBJ2-2, with 7 nucleotides matching TRBD2. Germline lookup yields CDR1 DFQATT and CDR2 SNEGSKA (reference sequence). After removal of 3 bases from V and 1 base from J, the junction contained 2 bases not matched to a gene. This CDR3 spans 14 amino acids. The CDR3 DNA reads TGCAGTGCTAGGGCTAGCGGGAACACCGGGGAGCTGTTTTTT. The encoded protein is CSARASGNTGELFF.

This clonotype was found a few times. The chain joins TRBV11-2 to TRBJ2-1; 11 bases are shared with TRBD2. The V segment lost 6 bases and the J segment 9 bases; nucleotides outside the gene matches: 4. Per the germline V gene, CDR1 is SGHAT and CDR2 is FQNNGV. The CDR3 is 13 amino acids. The CDR3: CASRSSGGSEQFF. In DNA form, the CDR3 reads TGTGCCAGCAGATCTAGCGGGGGGAGTGAGCAGTTCTTC.

This clonotype came up many times. This chain links TRBV13 with TRBJ2-5; TRBD2 might be the D (5 bases). The CDR3 has 15 amino acids. V shed 2 bases and J shed 3 bases, with 13 bases lying between them. Germline CDR1 reads PRHDT; CDR2 reads FYEKMQ (reference sequence). Here the CDR3 reads CASSLSLASKETQYF. CDR3 bases: TGTGCCAGCAGCTTATCGCTAGCCTCTAAAGAGACCCAGTACTTC.

CDR3 sequence: CAWSVGGTSGTIYNEQFF. The CDR3 DNA reads as TGTGCCTGGAGTGTCGGTGGGACTAGCGGGACCATCTACAATGAGCAGTTCTTC. The gene calls are TRBV30 and TRBJ2-1, with 13 bases matching TRBD2. The V gene's germline CDR1 is GTSNPN and CDR2 SVGIG (reference sequence). V was pared by 0 bases and J by 3 bases, with 8 bases of the junction left unmatched. There are 18 residues in the CDR3.

In its sample, this clonotype was seen many times. This sequence joins TRBV7-8 and TRBJ1-5; 8 bases map to TRBD1. CDR3 length: 14 residues. Trimming cost V 6 bases and J 9 bases; bases outside gene matches: 10. Germline values: CDR1 SGHVS, CDR2 FQNEAQ. CDR3 protein: CASSSGQGLRPQHF. CDR3 bases: TGTGCCAGCAGTTCTGGACAGGGCTTGCGGCCCCAGCATTTT.

J is TRBJ1-2 and V is TRBV11-2; D is uncertain. Trimming left V 2 bases short and J 3 bases short, with 7 bases between. Germline lookup yields CDR1 SGHAT and CDR2 FQNNGV. The CDR3 is 13 amino acids. The CDR3 loop is CASSLSGDYGYTF. CDR3 DNA: TGTGCCAGCAGCTTAAGTGGAGACTATGGCTACACCTTC.

This clonotype was observed a few times. The chain carries TRBV7-2 and TRBJ1-1, with D maybe TRBD1 (5 bases). The CDR3 spans 13 residues. V shed 6 bases and J shed 4 bases, with 12 bases lying between them. The germline V gene has CDR1 SGHTA and CDR2 FQGNSA. The CDR3 here is CASSSGLATEAFF. The CDR3 nucleotides are TGTGCCAGCAGTTCAGGGTTAGCCACTGAAGCTTTCTTT.

This clonotype was picked up a small number of times. The V call is TRBV12-3 or TRBV12-4, the J call TRBJ1-2; no clear D. V was clipped by 1 base and J by 3 bases, with 9 bases between them. The CDR3 is 14 residues long. The CDR3, as DNA: TGTGCCAGCAGTTTAGGTGGACTTTACTATGGCTACACCTTC. As protein: CASSLGGLYYGYTF.

The rearrangement joins TRBV5-1 to TRBJ1-3; D gene ambiguous. V dropped 4 bases and J dropped 1 base, with 12 bases sitting between them. This CDR3 region has 15 residues. Germline V CDR1 and CDR2: SGHRS, YFSETQ. The CDR3 DNA follows: TGCGCCAGCAGCCCTGACACGATGTCTGGAAACACCATATATTTT. This codes for CASSPDTMSGNTIYF.

In its sample, this clonotype was seen a few times. The chain combines TRBV20-1 with TRBJ1-6; tentatively, D is TRBD1 (5 bases). Germline V gene data show CDR1 as DFQATT and CDR2 as SNEGSKA (reference sequence). Trimming shortened V by 4 bases and J by 7 bases, and 14 bases separated the two germline ends. The CDR3 length is 14 residues. This CDR3 is CSANPGAGNSPLHF. Written as DNA, the CDR3 is TGCAGTGCTAACCCTGGGGCCGGGAATTCACCCCTCCACTTT.

This clonotype was seen at least ten times. The rearrangement links TRBV27 to TRBJ2-7; D gene uncertain. Germline V gives CDR1 MNHEY, CDR2 SMNVEV (reference sequence). V lost 6 bases, J lost 0 bases, and 9 bases lay in between. This CDR3 region has 13 residues. The CDR3 region is CASREDDSYEQYF. For the CDR3, the DNA is TGTGCCAGCAGAGAAGATGACTCCTACGAGCAGTACTTC.

This clonotype came up many times. This sequence joins TRBV12-3 or TRBV12-4 and TRBJ2-7; 7 bases agree with TRBD2. CDR3 size: 13 residues. Germline trimming cut 6 bases from V and 1 base from J; bases unmatched to any gene: 3. The CDR3 reads CASSASGSYEQYF. For the CDR3, the DNA is TGTGCCAGCAGCGCTAGCGGTTCCTACGAGCAGTACTTC.

This clonotype was found many times. This chain links TRBV6-2 or TRBV6-3 with TRBJ1-5; weak D call: TRBD1 (5 bases). Germline assignment: CDR1 MNHEY and CDR2 SVGEGT. The CDR3 is 15 amino acids. Trimming stripped 7 bases from V and 2 bases from J, with 15 bases between. CDR3 nucleotides: TGTGCCAGCATAAGGAGCAGAGGGGGCAATCAGCCCCAGCATTTT. Its protein is CASIRSRGGNQPQHF.

At least ten counts were recorded for this clonotype. The chain has TRBV20-1 and TRBJ1-4; D ambiguous. Germline values: CDR1 DFQATT, CDR2 SNEGSKA (reference sequence). CDR3 length: 8 amino acids. V dropped 6 bases and J dropped 14 bases, with 7 bases sitting between them. CDR3 amino acids: CSAGPLFF. The CDR3 DNA reads as TGCAGTGCCGGGCCCCTGTTTTTT.

This clonotype was recorded a few times. The chain uses TRBV12-3 or TRBV12-4 and TRBJ1-1, with D possibly matching TRBD1 (5 bases). Trimming pared 4 bases from V and 1 base from J, leaving 10 bases between. The CDR3 has 14 amino acids. Here the CDR3 DNA reads TGTGCCAGCAGTTCAGGGTCGTGGAACACTGAAGCTTTCTTT. Protein sequence: CASSSGSWNTEAFF.

This clonotype showed up many times. The chain links TRBV7-6 to TRBJ2-7; D unclear. V gave up 4 bases and J gave up 0 bases, with 7 bases separating them. The CDR3 length is 13 residues. CDR1 is SGHVS, CDR2 FNYEAQ, per germline. CDR3 sequence reads: CASSSLSSYEQYF. CDR3 coding DNA: TGTGCCAGCAGCTCGCTGAGCTCCTACGAGCAGTACTTC. The complete variable domain, with remaining parts taken from reference TRBV7-6 and TRBJ2-7, reads GAGVSQSPRYKVTKRGQDVALRCDPISGHVSLYWYRQALGQGPEFLTYFNYEAQQDKSGLPNDRFSAERPEGSISTLTIQRTEQRDSAMYRCASSSLSSYEQYFGPGTRLTVT.

J is TRBJ1-1 and V is TRBV7-9; D is undetermined. This CDR3 comprises 11 residues. Looked up from germline, CDR1 is SEHNR and CDR2 is FQNEAQ (reference sequence). V lost 2 bases, J lost 6 bases, and 4 bases lay in between. CDR3 bases: TGTGCCAGCAGCTTAAACCCTGAAGCTTTCTTT. Its protein product is CASSLNPEAFF.

This clonotype came up many times. The rearrangement uses TRBV5-1 and TRBJ2-6; D call uncertain. Germline V gene data show CDR1 as SGHRS and CDR2 as YFSETQ. The CDR3 totals 18 residues. The germline V and J ends were trimmed by 7 bases and 4 bases, with 24 bases remaining between them. CDR3 region: CASGRELTGHLGANVLTF. In nucleotides, the CDR3 is TGCGCCAGCGGTAGAGAGTTGACGGGCCATCTGGGGGCCAACGTCCTGACTTTC. The full variable domain, rest sourced from reference TRBV5-1 and TRBJ2-6, is KAGVTQTPRYLIKTRGQQVTLSCSPISGHRSVSWYQQTPGQGLQFLFEYFSETQRNKGNFPGRFSGRQFSNSRSEMNVSTLELGDSALYLCASGRELTGHLGANVLTFGAGSRLTVL.

The table lists this clonotype with a few counts. J is TRBJ1-5 and V is TRBV6-4, with 9 nucleotides matching TRBD1. V lost 7 bases, J lost 5 bases, and 6 bases stayed unmatched. CDR1 and CDR2 (germline): MRHNA, SNTAGT. The CDR3 extends over 14 amino acids. CDR3 sequence (DNA): TGTGCCAGCATGGGGGACAGGGCGGATCAGCCCCAGCATTTT. This encodes CASMGDRADQPQHF.